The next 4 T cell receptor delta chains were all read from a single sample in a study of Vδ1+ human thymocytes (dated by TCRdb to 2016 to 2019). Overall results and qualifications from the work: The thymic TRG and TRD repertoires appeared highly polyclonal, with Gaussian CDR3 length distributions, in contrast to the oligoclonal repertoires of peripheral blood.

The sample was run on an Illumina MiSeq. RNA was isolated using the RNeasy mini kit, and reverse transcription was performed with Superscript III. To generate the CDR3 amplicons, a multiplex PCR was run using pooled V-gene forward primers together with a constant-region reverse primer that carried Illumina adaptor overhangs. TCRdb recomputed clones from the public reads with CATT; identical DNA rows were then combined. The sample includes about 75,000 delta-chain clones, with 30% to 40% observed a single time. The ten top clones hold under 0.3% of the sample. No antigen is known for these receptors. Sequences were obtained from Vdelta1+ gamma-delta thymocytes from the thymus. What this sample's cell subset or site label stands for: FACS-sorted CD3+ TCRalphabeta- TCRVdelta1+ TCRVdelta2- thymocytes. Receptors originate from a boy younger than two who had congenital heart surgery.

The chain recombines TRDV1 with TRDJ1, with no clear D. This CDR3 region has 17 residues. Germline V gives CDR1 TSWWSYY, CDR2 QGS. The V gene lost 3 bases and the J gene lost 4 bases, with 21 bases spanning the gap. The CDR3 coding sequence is TGTGCTCTTGGGGACTTTTTTCAACCGATGGACCGCGATAAACTCATCTTT. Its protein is CALGDFFQPMDRDKLIF.

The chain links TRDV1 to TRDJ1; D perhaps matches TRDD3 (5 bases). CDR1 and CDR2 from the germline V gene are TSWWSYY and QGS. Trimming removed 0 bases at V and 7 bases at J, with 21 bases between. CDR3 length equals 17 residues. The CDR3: CALGELKRRTGILKLIF. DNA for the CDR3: TGTGCTCTTGGGGAACTCAAGAGGCGTACTGGAATCCTTAAACTCATCTTT.

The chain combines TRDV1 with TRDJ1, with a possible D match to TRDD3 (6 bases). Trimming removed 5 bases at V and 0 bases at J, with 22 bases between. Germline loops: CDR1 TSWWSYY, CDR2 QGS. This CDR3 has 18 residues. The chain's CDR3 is CALGPEGGGTVYTDKLIF. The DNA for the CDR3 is TGTGCTCTTGGGCCCGAAGGGGGAGGGACCGTTTACACCGATAAACTCATCTTT.

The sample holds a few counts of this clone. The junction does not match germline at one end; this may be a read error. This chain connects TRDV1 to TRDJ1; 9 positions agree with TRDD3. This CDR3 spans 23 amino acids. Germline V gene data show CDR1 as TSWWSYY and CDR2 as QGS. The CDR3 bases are TGTGCTCTTGGGAAAAAAAAGATCCCCAGAGGGTACTGGGGGACTTCGTACACCGATAAACCCATCTTT. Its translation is CALGKKKIPRGYWGTSYTDKPIF.